This TCR beta chain was identified during a study of low-dose radiotherapy and immunotherapy resistance in tumors. Study details: The regimen for patients comprised intravenous nivolumab 240 mg every two weeks plus intravenous ipilimumab 1 mg/kg every six weeks. Intravenous cyclophosphamide at 200 mg/m2 preceded radiation and immunotherapy by one day, every two weeks. Patients received 300 mg of oral aspirin each day across four cycles, commencing on cycle 1 day 1.

The length of the CDR3 is 14 residues. V was clipped by 4 bases and J by 2 bases; unmatched bases: 4. The germline V gene has CDR1 SGHNT and CDR2 YYREEE (reference sequence). Each donor was administered nivolumab, ipilimumab, aspirin, low-dose cyclophosphamide and low-dose radiotherapy. cDNA synthesis used a TRAV/TRBV-specific primer set for both chains. TCRs underwent around 18 PCR cycles of amplification with a constant-region primer and V-primer adapter. TCRdb fed the reads into MiXCR, producing one record per CDR3 protein. The sample includes more than 12,000 distinct CDR3 sequences, under 60% seen only once; the top ten take over 3.5%.

The sequence was collected from a human donor with advanced metastatic prostate, ovarian, gallbladder or colorectal cancer (not recorded which). This table probably holds off-target reads from a library built for another chain. The chain uses TRBV5-4 and TRBJ2-5; TRBD2 aligns across 8 bases. CDR3 nucleotides: TGTGCCAGCAGCCCTGGACTAGCTCAAGAGACCCAGTACTTC. It yields the protein CASSPGLAQETQYF.